These 27 T cell receptor beta chains were all obtained from the same sample, sequenced in a study of blood T cell repertoires in COVID-19 (dated by TCRdb to about 2020). The method was the immunoSEQ multiplex PCR assay. This immuneACCESS table, as held by TCRdb, lists in-frame sequences with V and J called but not all clones. Of the missing ones, under half trace to an unresolved V gene in checked studies; the others have no known cause. For this sample the table gives 130,000 or so clones, of which around 76% were detected only once. 11% of the sample lies in the top ten. Specimen: peripheral blood. These receptors all come from a human donor in a cohort sampled during active COVID-19.

The CDR3 bases are TGTGCCAGCAGTTTAGGGGGGACAGGGGGCTTGGGAACTGAAGCTTTCTTT. It is translated as CASSLGGTGGLGTEAFF. The chain combines TRBV28 with TRBJ1-1; 12 nucleotides agree with TRBD1. Trimming removed 2 bases from V and 5 bases from J; junction bases left unmatched: 9. Germline V lookup: CDR1 MDHEN, CDR2 SYDVKM. This CDR3 has 17 amino acids.

On this clone: At the DNA level, this CDR3 is encoded by other sequences in the same sample as well. J is TRBJ1-5 and V is TRBV18; no clear D. CDR3 length: 14 residues. The germline gives CDR1 KGHSH, CDR2 LQKENI. Trimming shortened V by 2 bases and J by 1 base, and 6 bases separated the two germline ends. CDR3 coding DNA: TGTGCCAGCTCACCAGGTCTAAGCAATCAGCCCCAGCATTTT. Amino acid sequence: CASSPGLSNQPQHF. The full variable domain, its missing parts supplied by reference TRBV18 and TRBJ1-5, is NAGVMQNPRHLVRRRGQEARLRCSPMKGHSHVYWYRQLPEEGLKFMVYLQKENIIDESGMPKERFSAEFPKEGPSILRIQQVVRGDSAAYFCASSPGLSNQPQHFGDGTRLSIL.

The chain has TRBV7-9 and TRBJ1-2; TRBD1 aligns across 8 bases. Germline-derived CDR1 and CDR2 are SEHNR and FQNEAQ (reference sequence). Germline trimming cut 4 bases from V and 2 bases from J; bases unmatched to any gene: 15. The CDR3 consists of 18 residues. The CDR3 loop is CASSSIRQGSKANYGYTF. The CDR3 DNA follows: TGTGCCAGCAGCTCCATCCGACAGGGGAGCAAGGCGAACTATGGCTACACCTTC.

This chain links TRBV24-1 with TRBJ1-5; D unclear. Germline V gene sequence: CDR1 KGHDR, CDR2 SFDVKD. CDR3 size: 14 residues. V was cut by 4 bases and J by 5 bases, with 11 bases left in between. As DNA, the CDR3 is TGTGCCACCAGTGACCCGGGATTTCATCAGCCCCAGCATTTT. It is translated as CATSDPGFHQPQHF.

This CDR3 reads CASNKNSNEQFF. The CDR3, as DNA: TGTGCCAGCAATAAGAATAGCAATGAGCAGTTCTTC. This rearrangement joins TRBV6-5 to TRBJ2-1, with D uncertain. The germline gives CDR1 MNHEY, CDR2 SVGAGI. V was clipped by 7 bases and J by 6 bases, with 10 bases between them. The CDR3 extends over 12 amino acids.

In the case of this clone: This sample includes further DNA sequences coding for the same CDR3. The chain links TRBV5-1 to TRBJ2-1; TRBD2 matches 11 bases. V shed 4 bases and J 0 bases; nucleotides not matched to a gene: 3. There are 16 residues in the CDR3. CDR1 and CDR2 (germline): SGHRS, YFSETQ. Here the CDR3 reads CASSLLAGGSYNEQFF. CDR3 sequence (DNA): TGCGCCAGCAGCCTCCTAGCGGGGGGCTCCTACAATGAGCAGTTCTTC.

The V gene is TRBV28, the J gene TRBJ2-7; TRBD1 matches at 8 bases. This CDR3 spans 13 amino acids. The V segment lost 6 bases and the J segment 2 bases; nucleotides outside the gene matches: 3. Germline CDR1 and CDR2: MDHEN and SYDVKM. The CDR3 is CASRRTGTYEQYF. Written as DNA, the CDR3 is TGTGCCAGCAGGCGGACAGGGACCTACGAGCAGTACTTC.

This clone was detected a few times. The J gene is TRBJ2-5, the V gene TRBV10-3, with 11 bases identical to TRBD2. Per germline, CDR1 ENHRY and CDR2 SYGVKD. The V gene end was trimmed by 7 bases and the J gene end by 5 bases; junction bases not matched to a gene: 9. The CDR3 runs to 15 residues. In DNA form, the CDR3 reads TGTGCCATCAAAGCTAGCGGGGGGACGGGGGAGACCCAGTACTTC. Its translation is CAIKASGGTGETQYF.

This sequence joins TRBV12-3 or TRBV12-4 and TRBJ2-7; D is perhaps TRBD1 (5 bases). The CDR3 covers 13 residues. Trimming took 3 bases from V and 7 from J, leaving 13 bases between them. CDR3 DNA sequence: TGTGCCAGCAGTTTCAGGGAATTGGGGGAGCAGTACTTC. Translation gives CASSFRELGEQYF.

The chain combines TRBV6-6 with TRBJ1-2; TRBD1 is a possible D gene (5 bases). Germline V gene data show CDR1 as MNHNY and CDR2 as SVGAGI (reference sequence). V was clipped by 5 bases and J by 4 bases, with 17 bases between them. CDR3 length equals 15 residues. For the CDR3, the DNA is TGTGCCAGCAGTGGGGCGGGGCTTGAAGGCTATGGCTACACCTTC. The encoded protein is CASSGAGLEGYGYTF.

The chain links TRBV10-2 to TRBJ1-1, with 8 bases identical to TRBD1. J gave up 5 bases and V 9 bases, and 2 bases lay outside the gene matches. Germline CDR1 reads WSHSY; CDR2 reads SAAADI. This CDR3 spans 11 amino acids. CDR3 in amino acids: CASTGGTEAFF. The CDR3 nucleotides are TGCGCCAGTACAGGGGGAACTGAAGCTTTCTTT.

The chain has TRBV27 and TRBJ2-6; D is unresolved. Germline V lookup: CDR1 MNHEY, CDR2 SMNVEV (reference sequence). Trimming cost V 3 bases and J 0 bases, with 9 bases left between them. CDR3 length: 16 amino acids. The CDR3 coding sequence is TGTGCCAGCAGTTTCGGCGGCAGCTCTGGGGCCAACGTCCTGACTTTC. It specifies CASSFGGSSGANVLTF.

The chain links TRBV19 to TRBJ1-1, with D possibly TRBD1 on 6 matching bases. The V end lost 5 bases, the J end lost 0 bases, and 19 bases lay between the germline ends. The CDR3 consists of 17 residues. Germline V CDR1 and CDR2: LNHDA, SQIVND (reference sequence). The DNA of the CDR3 is TGTGCCAGTAGTGACCCACAGGGTTCCCTCATGAACACTGAAGCTTTCTTT. Translation: CASSDPQGSLMNTEAFF.

The rearrangement links TRBV7-9 to TRBJ2-3; 8 nucleotides agree with TRBD2. This CDR3 comprises 18 residues. Germline lookup yields CDR1 SEHNR and CDR2 FQNEAQ (reference sequence). Trimming removed 5 bases from V and 0 bases from J; junction bases left unmatched: 13. CDR3: CASSTYRGGTPSTDTQYF. In DNA, the CDR3 is TGTGCCAGCAGCACCTACCGGGGGGGGACACCCAGCACAGATACGCAGTATTTT.

This clone was picked up a small number of times. This rearrangement joins TRBV29-1 to TRBJ1-1; D gene ambiguous. The CDR3 is made up of 13 amino acids. Germline-derived CDR1 and CDR2 are SQVTM and ANQGSEA. V gave up 5 bases and J gave up 4 bases, with 14 bases separating them. CDR3 protein: CSVLRGGSTEAFF. CDR3 bases: TGCAGCGTTTTAAGAGGAGGCAGCACTGAAGCTTTCTTT.

The V and J genes are TRBV11-2 and TRBJ2-5; no firm D call. V lost 7 bases and J 0 bases, leaving 6 bases between the germline ends. The length of the CDR3 is 12 residues. CDR1 is SGHAT and CDR2 is FQNNGV in the germline V gene. The CDR3 DNA reads as TGTGCCAGCACCAGGTACCAAGAGACCCAGTACTTC. Protein product: CASTRYQETQYF.

The chain employs TRBV3-1 (or the pseudogene TRBV3-2) and TRBJ2-5, with D possibly matching TRBD1 (5 bases). Germline assignment: CDR1 LGHDT and CDR2 YNNKEL (reference sequence). The CDR3 is made up of 13 amino acids. Trimming removed 8 bases from V and 1 base from J, with 11 bases in between. The CDR3 coding sequence is TGTGCCAGCTGCCTGACAGTCCAAGAGACCCAGTACTTC. Protein product: CASCLTVQETQYF.

This chain joins TRBV4-2 and TRBJ2-7; 8 bases are shared with TRBD2. The length of the CDR3 is 15 residues. The germline gives CDR1 LGHNA, CDR2 YNFKEQ. The J segment lost 7 bases and the V segment lost 4 bases, leaving 12 bases of the junction unmatched. The DNA of the CDR3 is TGTGCCAGCAGCCGGTCCCTAGCGGGCCCAGGGGAGCAGTACTTC. Protein product: CASSRSLAGPGEQYF.

The chain employs TRBV2 and TRBJ1-5; a weak D match, TRBD1 (6 bases). V was clipped by 4 bases and J by 5 bases, with 12 bases between them. This CDR3 is 14 amino acids long. Germline-derived CDR1 and CDR2 are SNHLY and FYNNEI. The CDR3 reads CASSGGHGDQPQHF. The CDR3 DNA is TGTGCCAGCAGTGGGGGACACGGCGATCAGCCCCAGCATTTT.

V usage is TRBV6-5 and J usage is TRBJ2-7, with D hard to call. V gave up 6 bases and J gave up 2 bases, with 14 bases separating them. The CDR3 sequence is 14 residues long. Germline loops: CDR1 MNHEY, CDR2 SVGAGI. Here the CDR3 reads CASSPFSGAYEQYF. The CDR3, as DNA: TGTGCCAGCAGCCCATTTTCAGGCGCCTACGAGCAGTACTTC.

The chain couples TRBV6-5 to TRBJ2-7; D perhaps matches TRBD1 (6 bases). This CDR3 is built from 16 residues. Trimming stripped 0 bases from V and 3 bases from J, with 15 bases between. In germline, CDR1 is MNHEY, CDR2 SVGAGI. The CDR3 spells CASSYSKAGANYEQYF. CDR3 DNA: TGTGCCAGCAGTTACTCGAAGGCAGGGGCCAACTACGAGCAGTACTTC.

The CDR3 sequence: CASRSITSGGAHTQYF. DNA for the CDR3: TGTGCCAGCAGATCCATTACTAGCGGGGGGGCCCATACGCAGTATTTT. The chain carries TRBV6-7 and TRBJ2-3; 13 bases align to TRBD2. TRBV6-7 counts as an open reading frame of uncertain function. V gave up 6 bases and J gave up 7 bases; unmatched junction bases: 10. CDR3 length: 16 residues.

This clone occurred a few times. V gene TRBV14 combines with J gene TRBJ2-7, with 8 bases matching TRBD1. Germline V CDR1 and CDR2: SGHDN, FVKESK. V shed 4 bases and J 9 bases; nucleotides not matched to a gene: 11. The CDR3 sequence is 14 residues long. The CDR3: CASSPTGGVSGQYF. CDR3 DNA: TGTGCCAGCAGCCCTACAGGGGGAGTTTCGGGGCAGTACTTC.

The CDR3 sequence: CASSRGKTYEQYF. CDR3 nucleotides: TGTGCCAGCAGCAGGGGGAAAACCTACGAGCAGTACTTC. V gene TRBV2 combines with J gene TRBJ2-7; 7 bases are shared with TRBD1. The CDR3 extends over 13 amino acids. CDR1 and CDR2 from the germline V gene are SNHLY and FYNNEI. Trimming cost V 6 bases and J 2 bases; bases outside gene matches: 4.

This clone was seen only once. The genes are TRBV9 and TRBJ1-2; the D gene is possibly TRBD1 (6 bases). Deletions cut 6 bases from V and 4 bases from J, with 22 bases between. CDR3 size: 16 residues. CDR1 and CDR2 (germline): SGDLS, YYNGEE. In DNA form, the CDR3 reads TGTGCCAGCAACCCCGCCCCAAGGACAGTCAGCTATGGCTACACCTTC. The encoded protein is CASNPAPRTVSYGYTF.

The chain carries TRBV23-1 and TRBJ1-2, with D uncertain. TRBV23-1 is an open reading frame, and its role is uncertain. Trimming stripped 3 bases from V and 0 bases from J, with 8 bases between. The CDR3 sequence is 14 residues long. DNA of the CDR3: TGCGCCAGCAGTCACACACCCCCTAACTATGGCTACACCTTC. Its translation: CASSHTPPNYGYTF.

The chain combines TRBV6-6 with TRBJ2-7, with D possibly TRBD1 on 6 matching bases. CDR1 and CDR2 (germline): MNHNY, SVGAGI (reference sequence). The CDR3 is 14 residues long. V lost 7 bases and J 2 bases, leaving 15 bases between the germline ends. CDR3 loop: CASTSQGPTYEQYF. CDR3 bases: TGTGCCAGCACCTCACAGGGACCCACCTACGAGCAGTACTTC.